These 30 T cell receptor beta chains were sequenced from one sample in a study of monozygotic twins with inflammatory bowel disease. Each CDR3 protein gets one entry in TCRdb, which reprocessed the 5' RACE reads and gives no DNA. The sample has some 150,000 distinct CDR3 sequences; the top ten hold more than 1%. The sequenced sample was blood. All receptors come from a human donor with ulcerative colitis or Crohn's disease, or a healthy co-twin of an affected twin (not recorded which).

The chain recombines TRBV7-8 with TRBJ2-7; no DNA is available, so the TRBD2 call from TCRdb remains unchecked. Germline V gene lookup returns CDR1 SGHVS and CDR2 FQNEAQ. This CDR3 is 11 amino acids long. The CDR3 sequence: CASAGVYEQYF.

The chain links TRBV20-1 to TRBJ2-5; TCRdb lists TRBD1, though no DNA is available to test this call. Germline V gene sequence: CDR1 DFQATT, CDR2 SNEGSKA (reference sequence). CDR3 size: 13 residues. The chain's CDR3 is CSAPWTYQETQYF.

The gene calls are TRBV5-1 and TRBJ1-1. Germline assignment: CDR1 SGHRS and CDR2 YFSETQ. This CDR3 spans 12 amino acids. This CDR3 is CASSLEGTEAFF. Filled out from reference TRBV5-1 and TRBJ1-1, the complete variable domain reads KAGVTQTPRYLIKTRGQQVTLSCSPISGHRSVSWYQQTPGQGLQFLFEYFSETQRNKGNFPGRFSGRQFSNSRSEMNVSTLELGDSALYLCASSLEGTEAFFGQGTRLTVV.

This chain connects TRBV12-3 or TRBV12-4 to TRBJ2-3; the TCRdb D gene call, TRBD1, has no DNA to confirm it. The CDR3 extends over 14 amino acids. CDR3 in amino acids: CAITGTSSTDTQYF.

The CDR3 spells CASSPGGGQNEAFF. V gene TRBV19 combines with J gene TRBJ1-1; TCRdb's D call of TRBD1 is untestable without DNA. The CDR3 spans 14 residues. Germline V gene sequence: CDR1 LNHDA, CDR2 SQIVND (reference sequence).

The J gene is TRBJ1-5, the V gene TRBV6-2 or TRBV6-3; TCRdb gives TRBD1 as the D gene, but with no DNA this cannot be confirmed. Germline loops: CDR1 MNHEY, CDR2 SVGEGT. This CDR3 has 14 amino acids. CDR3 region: CASTLTGVGQPQHF.

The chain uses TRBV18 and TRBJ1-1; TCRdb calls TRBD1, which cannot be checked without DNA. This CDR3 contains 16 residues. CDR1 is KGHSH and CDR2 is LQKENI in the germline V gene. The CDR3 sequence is CASSPPGRQRDGEAFF.

This chain's CDR3 is CASSLPGLADEQFF. V usage is TRBV7-3 and J usage is TRBJ2-1; absent DNA, TCRdb's TRBD1 call cannot be checked. Germline V CDR1 and CDR2: SGHTA, FQGTGA. This CDR3 comprises 14 residues.

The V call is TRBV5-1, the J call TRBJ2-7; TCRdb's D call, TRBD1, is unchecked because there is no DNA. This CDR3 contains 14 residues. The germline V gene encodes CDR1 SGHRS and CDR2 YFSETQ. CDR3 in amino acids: CASSSGQGAAEQYF.

The chain's CDR3 is CASTPNFGFTDTQYF. J is TRBJ2-3 and V is TRBV5-1. CDR1 and CDR2 from the germline V gene are SGHRS and YFSETQ. The CDR3 runs to 15 residues.

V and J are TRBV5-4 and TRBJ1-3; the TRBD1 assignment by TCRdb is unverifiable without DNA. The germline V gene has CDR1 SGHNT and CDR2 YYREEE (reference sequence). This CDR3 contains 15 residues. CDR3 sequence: CASSLAGGSRNTIYF. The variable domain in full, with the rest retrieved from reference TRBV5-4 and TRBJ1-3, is ETGVTQSPTHLIKTRGQQVTLRCSSQSGHNTVSWYQQALGQGPQFIFQYYREEENGRGNFPPRFSGLQFPNYSSELNVNALELDDSALYLCASSLAGGSRNTIYFGEGSWLTVV.

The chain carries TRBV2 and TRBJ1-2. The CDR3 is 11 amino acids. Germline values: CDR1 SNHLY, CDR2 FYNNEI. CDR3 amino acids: CASRVGYGYTF.

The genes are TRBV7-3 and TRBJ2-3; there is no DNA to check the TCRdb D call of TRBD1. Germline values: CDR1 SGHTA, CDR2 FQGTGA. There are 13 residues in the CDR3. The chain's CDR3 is CASSFVTGDTQYF.

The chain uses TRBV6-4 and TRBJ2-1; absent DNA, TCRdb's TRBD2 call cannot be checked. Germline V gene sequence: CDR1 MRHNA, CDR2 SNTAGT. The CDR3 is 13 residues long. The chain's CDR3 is CASSDRLAGGKFF.

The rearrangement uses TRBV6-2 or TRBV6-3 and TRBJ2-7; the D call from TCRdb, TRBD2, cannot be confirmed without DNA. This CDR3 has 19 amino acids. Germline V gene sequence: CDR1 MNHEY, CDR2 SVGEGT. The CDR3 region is CASSQLGALSRKSPYEQYF.

CDR3 amino acids: CASSSRLAGGGGNIQYF. V usage is TRBV7-2 and J usage is TRBJ2-4; without DNA, the TCRdb call of TRBD2 cannot be checked. The CDR3 spans 17 residues. Germline CDR1 SGHTA, CDR2 FQGNSA.

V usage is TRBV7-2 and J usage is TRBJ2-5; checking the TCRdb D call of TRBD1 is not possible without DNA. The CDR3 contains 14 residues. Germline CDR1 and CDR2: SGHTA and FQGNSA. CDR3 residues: CASSSRTGEETQYF.

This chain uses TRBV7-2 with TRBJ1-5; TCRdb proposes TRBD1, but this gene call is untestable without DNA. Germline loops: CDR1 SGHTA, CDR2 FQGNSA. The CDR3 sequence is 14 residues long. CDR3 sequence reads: CASSLRTGGQPQHF.

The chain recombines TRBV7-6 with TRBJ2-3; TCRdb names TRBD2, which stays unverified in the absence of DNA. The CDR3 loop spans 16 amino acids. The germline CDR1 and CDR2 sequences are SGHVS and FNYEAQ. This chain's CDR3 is CASSIQAGGGTDTQYF.

The CDR3 sequence is CASSFNIRGGRGYEQYF. This chain uses TRBV12-3 or TRBV12-4 with TRBJ2-7; TCRdb picks TRBD2, but there is no DNA to check that call. This CDR3 spans 17 amino acids.

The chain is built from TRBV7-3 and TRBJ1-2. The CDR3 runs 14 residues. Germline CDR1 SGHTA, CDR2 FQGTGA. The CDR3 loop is CASSLTPTGYGYTF. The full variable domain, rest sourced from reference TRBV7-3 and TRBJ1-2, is GAGVSQTPSNKVTEKGKYVELRCDPISGHTALYWYRQSLGQGPEFLIYFQGTGAADDSGLPNDRFFAVRPEGSVSTLKIQRTERGDSAVYLCASSLTPTGYGYTFGSGTRLTVV.

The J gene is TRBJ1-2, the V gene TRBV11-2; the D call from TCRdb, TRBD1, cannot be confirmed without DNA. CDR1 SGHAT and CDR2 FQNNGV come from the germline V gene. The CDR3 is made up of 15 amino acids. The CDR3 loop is CASSSDRGRDYGYTF.

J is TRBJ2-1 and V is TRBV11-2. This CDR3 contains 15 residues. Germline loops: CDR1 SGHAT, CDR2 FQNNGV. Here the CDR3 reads CASSLDSQSYNEQFF.

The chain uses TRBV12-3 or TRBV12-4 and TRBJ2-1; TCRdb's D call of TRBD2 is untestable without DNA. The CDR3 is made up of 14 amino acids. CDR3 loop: CASSLGGMDNEQFF.

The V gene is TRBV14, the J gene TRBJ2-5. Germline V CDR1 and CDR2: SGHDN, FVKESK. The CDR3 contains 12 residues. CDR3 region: CASSQDGETQYF.

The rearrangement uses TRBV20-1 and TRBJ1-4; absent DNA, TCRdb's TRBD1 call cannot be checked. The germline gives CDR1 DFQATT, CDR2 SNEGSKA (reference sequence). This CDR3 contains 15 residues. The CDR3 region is CSALGQPATNEKLFF.

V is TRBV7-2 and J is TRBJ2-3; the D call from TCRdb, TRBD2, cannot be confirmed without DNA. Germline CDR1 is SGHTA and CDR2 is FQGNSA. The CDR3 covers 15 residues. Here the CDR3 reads CASSLRRALTDTQYF.

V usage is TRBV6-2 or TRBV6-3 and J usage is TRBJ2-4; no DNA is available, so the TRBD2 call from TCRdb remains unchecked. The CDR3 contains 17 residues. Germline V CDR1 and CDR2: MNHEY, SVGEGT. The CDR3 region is CASTQGLAELAKNIQYF.

CDR3 in amino acids: CASSSRQDSATNEKLFF. The chain has TRBV6-5 and TRBJ1-4; the TCRdb call, TRBD1, lacks DNA for checking. The CDR3 has 17 amino acids. Germline assignment: CDR1 MNHEY and CDR2 SVGAGI.

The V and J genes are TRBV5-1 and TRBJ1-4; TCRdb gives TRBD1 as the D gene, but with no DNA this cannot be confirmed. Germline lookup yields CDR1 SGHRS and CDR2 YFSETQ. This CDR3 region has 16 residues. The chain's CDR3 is CASSGGTGIGNEKLFF.